These 18 T cell receptor beta chains came from one sample sequenced in a study of T cell responses to AZD1222 COVID-19 vaccine. The method was immunoSEQ multiplex PCR; TCRdb's version includes in-frame clones alone and lacks a portion of them. The table lists 90,000 to 150,000 clones, roughly 87% of them singletons, with 1% to 1.5% in the top ten. The sample was peripheral blood, taken on day 0 of AZD1222 vaccination. Source of these receptors: an adult in good health.

The genes are TRBV5-4 and TRBJ1-2; TRBD1 is a possible D gene (5 bases). The CDR3 is 15 residues long. The germline V and J ends were trimmed by 4 bases and 5 bases, with 18 bases remaining between them. Per the germline V gene, CDR1 is SGHNT and CDR2 is YYREEE (reference sequence). DNA of the CDR3: TGTGCCAGCAGCCCCGAAGAGGGGAGAGGGTATGGCTACACCTTC. Amino acid sequence: CASSPEEGRGYGYTF. Based on the CDR3 plus reference TRBV5-4 and TRBJ1-2, the full variable domain is ETGVTQSPTHLIKTRGQQVTLRCSSQSGHNTVSWYQQALGQGPQFIFQYYREEENGRGNFPPRFSGLQFPNYSSELNVNALELDDSALYLCASSPEEGRGYGYTFGSGTRLTVV.

A single count supports this clone. This chain joins TRBV19 and TRBJ1-5; the D is unclear. Trimming took 7 bases from V and 0 from J, leaving 10 bases between them. The CDR3 loop spans 14 amino acids. Per the germline V gene, CDR1 is LNHDA and CDR2 is SQIVND (reference sequence). Written as DNA, the CDR3 is TGTGCCAGTAATCTTCAGGTTAGCAATCAGCCCCAGCATTTT. Its translation is CASNLQVSNQPQHF.

Only one count was recorded for this clone. The chain joins TRBV19 to TRBJ2-7, with D perhaps given as TRBD1 or TRBD2 (6 bases each). Trimming left V 5 bases short and J 9 bases short, with 26 bases between. This CDR3 comprises 16 residues. Germline CDR1 reads LNHDA; CDR2 reads SQIVND (reference sequence). The CDR3 DNA sequence: TGTGCCAGTAGTGATGTAGGGGGGCCAGGTCCTACGGGGCAGTACTTC. Protein sequence: CASSDVGGPGPTGQYF.

The chain links TRBV7-6 to TRBJ2-7, with 8 bases fitting TRBD1. Germline V gene sequence: CDR1 SGHVS, CDR2 FNYEAQ. Trimming took 4 bases from V and 2 from J; bases not matched to a gene: 7. The CDR3 has 15 residues. The DNA of the CDR3 is TGTGCCAGCAGCTCTAGGACAGGGCTGACCTACGAGCAGTACTTC. Its translation is CASSSRTGLTYEQYF.

This clone has only a few counts. Other DNA variants within this sample encode the same CDR3. The chain employs TRBV6-5 and TRBJ1-2, with a tentative D call TRBD1 (5 bases). Trimming left V 6 bases short and J 2 bases short, with 10 bases between. Germline CDR1 and CDR2: MNHEY and SVGAGI. The CDR3 extends over 13 amino acids. CDR3 sequence reads: CASRPGGNYGYTF. The CDR3 DNA is TGTGCCAGCAGACCGGGGGGAAACTATGGCTACACCTTC.

CDR3 region: CASSAPGQGRWELFF. CDR3 coding DNA: TGCGCCAGCAGCGCGCCGGGACAGGGTCGCTGGGAGCTGTTTTTT. The genes are TRBV4-1 and TRBJ2-2, with 9 nucleotides matching TRBD1. CDR1 and CDR2 (germline): MGHRA, YSYEKL. The V and J ends lost 5 bases and 9 bases, in that order; junction bases with no gene match: 10. CDR3 length: 15 residues.

With respect to this clone: Germline is not matched at one junction end, which may reflect a read error. Other DNA sequences in this sample translate to the same CDR3. V usage is TRBV19 and J usage is TRBJ1-1; D gene unclear. The length of the CDR3 is 12 residues. Germline V lookup: CDR1 LNHDA, CDR2 SQIVND (reference sequence). This chain's CDR3 is CASSIGQTEAFF. The CDR3, as DNA: TGTGCCAGTAGCATAGGGCAGACTGAAGCTTTCTTT. Using reference TRBV19 and TRBJ1-1 for the parts outside the CDR3, the full variable domain is DGGITQSPKYLFRKEGQNVTLSCEQNLNHDAMYWYRQDPGQGLRLIYYSQIVNDFQKGDIAEGYSVSREKKESFPLTVTSAQKNPTAFYLCASSIGQTEAFFGQGTRLTVV.

The V call is TRBV6-5, the J call TRBJ2-7; D gene ambiguous. The CDR3 covers 15 residues. V gave up 6 bases and J gave up 1 base, with 16 bases separating them. From germline, CDR1 is MNHEY and CDR2 SVGAGI. CDR3 nucleotides: TGTGCCAGCAGCCCAACTCCTTCTTCTTCCTACGAGCAGTACTTC. This gives the protein CASSPTPSSSYEQYF.

This chain joins TRBV11-2 and TRBJ2-7; 7 bases fit TRBD2. The CDR3 runs 17 residues. The V and J ends lost 4 bases and 5 bases, in that order; junction bases with no gene match: 17. In germline, CDR1 is SGHAT, CDR2 FQNNGV. Here the CDR3 reads CASSSMGGTFSDDEQYF. CDR3 coding DNA: TGTGCCAGCAGCTCGATGGGGGGGACCTTCAGCGACGACGAGCAGTACTTC. Full variable domain (remainder filled in from reference TRBV11-2 and TRBJ2-7): EAGVAQSPRYKIIEKRQSVAFWCNPISGHATLYWYQQILGQGPKLLIQFQNNGVVDDSQLPKDRFSAERLKGVDSTLKIQPAKLEDSAVYLCASSSMGGTFSDDEQYFGPGTRLTVT.

V and J are TRBV15 and TRBJ2-3, with 8 bases lining up with TRBD2. CDR3 size: 14 residues. Germline CDR1 and CDR2: LNHNV and YYDKDF (reference sequence). V gave up 5 bases and J gave up 4 bases; unmatched junction bases: 5. CDR3 nucleotides: TGTGCCACCAGCCTCCCAGCGGGGGCAGATACGCAGTATTTT. Amino acids: CATSLPAGADTQYF.

CDR3 in amino acids: CASSPLGGITDTQYF. The DNA of the CDR3 is TGTGCCAGCAGCCCCTTGGGGGGGATAACAGATACGCAGTATTTT. This sequence joins TRBV7-7 and TRBJ2-3, with TRBD2 identical over 7 bases. After removal of 5 bases from V and 3 bases from J, the junction contained 8 bases not matched to a gene. Germline V gene data show CDR1 as SSHAT and CDR2 as FNYEAQ (reference sequence). CDR3 length: 15 residues.

The chain combines TRBV7-9 with TRBJ1-5; D not certain. Trimming took off 7 bases at V and 1 base at J, with 11 bases between the two ends. Germline V gene sequence: CDR1 SEHNR, CDR2 FQNEAQ (reference sequence). This CDR3 region has 14 residues. This CDR3 is CASTRLGSNQPQHF. The CDR3 coding sequence is TGTGCCAGCACCCGCCTTGGAAGCAATCAGCCCCAGCATTTT.

The CDR3 region is CASSRAGTGWGSIYF. The CDR3 nucleotides are TGTGCCAGCAGCCGAGCCGGGACAGGGTGGGGTAGTATATATTTT. The genes are TRBV6-5 and TRBJ1-3; TRBD1 agrees at 9 bases. The V gene's germline CDR1 is MNHEY and CDR2 SVGAGI. CDR3 length: 15 amino acids. V lost 6 bases, J lost 13 bases, and 16 bases stayed unmatched.

The chain couples TRBV7-9 to TRBJ1-4; possibly TRBD1 for D (5 bases). V shed 8 bases and J shed 2 bases, with 6 bases lying between them. Germline V gene data show CDR1 as SEHNR and CDR2 as FQNEAQ (reference sequence). The CDR3 is 12 amino acids. The CDR3 DNA is TGTGCCAGCGCAGGGACTAATGAAAAACTGTTTTTT. Amino acid sequence: CASAGTNEKLFF.

The V gene is TRBV4-2, the J gene TRBJ1-6, with D possibly TRBD1 on 5 matching bases. The V end lost 8 bases, the J end lost 8 bases, and 13 bases lay between the germline ends. The CDR3 has 13 amino acids. CDR1 is LGHNA and CDR2 is YNFKEQ in the germline V gene. The CDR3 sequence is CASSRGEDSPLHF. For the CDR3, the DNA is TGTGCCAGCTCCCGGGGGGAGGATTCACCCCTCCACTTT.

The chain joins TRBV18 to TRBJ1-2; D perhaps matches TRBD1 (5 bases). V lost 3 bases to trimming and J lost 7 bases, with 24 bases between them. Germline CDR1 KGHSH, CDR2 LQKENI. The CDR3 length is 17 residues. CDR3 loop: CASSPVVGPTELGGYTF. Here the CDR3 DNA reads TGTGCCAGCTCACCGGTAGTCGGCCCGACAGAATTGGGTGGCTACACCTTC.

The V call is TRBV5-8, the J call TRBJ2-3; the D is unclear. The length of the CDR3 is 15 residues. Germline V CDR1 and CDR2: SGHTS, YDEGEE. With 2 bases removed from V and 0 bases from J, the gap between germline ends came to 10 bases. The CDR3 region is CASSFFATSTDTQYF. The CDR3 DNA is TGTGCCAGCAGCTTCTTTGCAACTAGCACAGATACGCAGTATTTT. The entire variable domain, with the rest obtained from reference TRBV5-8 and TRBJ2-3, is as follows: EAGVTQSPTHLIKTRGQQATLRCSPISGHTSVYWYQQALGLGLQFLLWYDEGEERNRGNFPPRFSGRQFPNYSSELNVNALELEDSALYLCASSFFATSTDTQYFGPGTRLTVL.

The rearrangement joins TRBV11-2 to TRBJ1-2; no clear D gene. Germline V gene data show CDR1 as SGHAT and CDR2 as FQNNGV. V lost 1 base and J 4 bases, leaving 7 bases between the germline ends. The CDR3 is 13 residues long. The CDR3 DNA reads TGTGCCAGCAGCTTAGGGCCCTTCTATGGCTACACCTTC. Translating it yields CASSLGPFYGYTF.